This T cell receptor beta chain was recovered during a study of blood T cell repertoires in COVID-19. V shed 1 base and J shed 8 bases, with 10 bases lying between them. Germline CDR1 is KGHDR and CDR2 is SFDVKD. CDR3 length: 13 amino acids. The table came from immunoSEQ multiplex PCR; TCRdb's copy has only in-frame clones and leaves some out. This table holds approximately 360,000 clones, 85% to 90% found once. The chain employs TRBV24-1 and TRBJ1-2; maybe TRBD1 (6 bases). The TCR comes from a man younger than 35 with active or convalescent COVID-19. The sample was peripheral blood. The CDR3 loop is CATSDLQGDGYTF. The CDR3, as DNA: TGTGCCACCAGTGATTTACAGGGTGACGGCTACACCTTC.